This TCR beta chain comes out of a study of T cell responses to AZD1222 COVID-19 vaccine. Whole-study results and caveats: Only five or six individuals given AZD1222 were seropositive at baseline.

This clone was detected once. Antigen specificity is unknown. The ends were cut back, 7 bases at V and 3 bases at J, with 10 bases in the middle. The germline CDR1 and CDR2 sequences are MNHEY and SVGAGI. The CDR3 sequence is 13 residues long. Only in-frame clones appear in the TCRdb table, and some are missing; sequencing was by immunoSEQ multiplex PCR. This table holds about 140,000 clones, around 90% found once. The origin of this receptor is an adult in good health. The V gene is TRBV6-5, the J gene TRBJ1-5; D unresolved. The material was peripheral blood, obtained on day 0 of AZD1222 vaccination. The DNA for the CDR3 is TGTGCCAGCACCCTCAACGTCAATCAGCCCCAGCATTTT. Its translation is CASTLNVNQPQHF.